The 28 T cell receptor beta chains presented below share a single source sample, sequenced in a study of response to subunit inactivated influenza vaccine. TCRdb processed the RT-PCR reads anew with MiXCR; each CDR3 protein has one entry. The table has roughly 570,000 distinct CDR3 sequences, about 14% seen once; the top ten hold 8.5% to 14%. This material consisted of PBMCs from blood, taken 11 to 12 days after vaccination. All receptors come from a man aged 50 to 60 who received an inactivated influenza vaccine.

V usage is TRBV20-1 and J usage is TRBJ2-5, with TRBD1 matching over 9 bases. Trimming at V came to 2 bases and at J to 5 bases, leaving 6 bases not matched to a gene. The CDR3 sequence is 14 residues long. Germline CDR1 reads DFQATT; CDR2 reads SNEGSKA (reference sequence). This CDR3 reads CSARIRTGVETQYF. The DNA of the CDR3 is TGCAGTGCTAGAATTAGGACAGGGGTGGAGACCCAGTACTTC.

The CDR3 is CATSDLGGGSSTDTQYF. The DNA for the CDR3 is TGTGCCACCAGTGATTTGGGGGGCGGCAGCTCCACAGATACGCAGTATTTT. J is TRBJ2-3 and V is TRBV24-1, with TRBD1 as a possible D gene (6 bases). The CDR3 consists of 17 residues. Trimming pared 0 bases from V and 2 bases from J, leaving 14 bases between. Germline V gene data show CDR1 as KGHDR and CDR2 as SFDVKD.

The chain employs TRBV23-1 and TRBJ2-5, with 10 bases aligning to TRBD1. TRBV23-1 counts as an open reading frame of uncertain function. The CDR3 is 16 amino acids. The V and J ends lost 2 bases and 13 bases, in that order; junction bases with no gene match: 16. For the CDR3, the DNA is TGCGCCAGCAGTCAACGACCTGGGACAGGGGATAAGAGATTGTACTTC. Its translation: CASSQRPGTGDKRLYF.

The J gene is TRBJ2-3, the V gene TRBV12-2; TRBD2 is the table's D call and was not checked against the DNA. TRBV12-2 is a documented pseudogene. The CDR3 spans 16 residues. The CDR3 reads CASRLACGLSTDTQYF. The CDR3 region has the DNA TGTGCAAGTCGCTTAGCGTGCGGGTTGAGCACAGATACGCAGTATTTT.

This clonotype came up a few times. The V and J genes are TRBV4-3 and TRBJ1-3; a weak D match, TRBD1 (6 bases). The germline V and J ends were trimmed by 5 bases and 10 bases, with 18 bases remaining between them. The CDR3 is 14 residues long. Germline V gene sequence: CDR1 LGHNA, CDR2 YSLEER. CDR3 DNA: TGCGCCAGCAGCACCCGGGGCTCGAGGGGGACCATATATTTT. It encodes CASSTRGSRGTIYF.

Ten or more counts support this clonotype. The V call is TRBV4-3, the J call TRBJ2-7, with no clear D. The length of the CDR3 is 15 residues. The germline CDR1 and CDR2 sequences are LGHNA and YSLEER. Trimming pared 0 bases from V and 1 base from J, leaving 10 bases between. CDR3 in amino acids: CASSQENVGSYEQYF. CDR3 nucleotide sequence: TGCGCCAGCAGCCAAGAAAATGTGGGATCCTACGAGCAGTACTTC.

This clonotype appeared a few times. The rearrangement joins TRBV5-1 to TRBJ2-3, with 9 positions matching TRBD1. This CDR3 region has 15 residues. Germline assignment: CDR1 SGHRS and CDR2 YFSETQ. V was clipped by 4 bases and J by 2 bases; unmatched bases: 5. CDR3 protein: CASSTGGMDTDTQYF. The CDR3 nucleotides are TGCGCCAGCAGCACAGGGGGCATGGACACAGATACGCAGTATTTT.

This clonotype showed up just once. CDR3 amino acids: CAWSGTPRTETQYF. CDR3 sequence (DNA): TGTGCCTGGAGTGGGACCCCCCGGACGGAGACCCAGTACTTC. J is TRBJ2-5 and V is TRBV30, with unresolved D. Trimming cost V 1 base and J 5 bases, with 14 bases left between them. The CDR3 is made up of 14 amino acids. The germline V gene has CDR1 GTSNPN and CDR2 SVGIG (reference sequence).

This clonotype turned up a few times. The V gene is TRBV7-9, the J gene TRBJ2-1; a possible D gene is TRBD1 (5 bases). The CDR3 covers 11 residues. Germline V lookup: CDR1 SEHNR, CDR2 FQNEAQ (reference sequence). V shed 6 bases and J shed 10 bases, with 10 bases lying between them. CDR3 bases: TGTGCCAGCAGGGCCACAGGCGAGCAGTTCTTC. This gives the protein CASRATGEQFF.

This clonotype was observed a few times. This rearrangement joins TRBV12-3 or TRBV12-4 to TRBJ2-3; 9 bases align to TRBD2. J was trimmed by 2 bases and V by 6 bases; bases with no gene match: 6. The CDR3 loop spans 15 amino acids. CDR3 bases: TGTGCCAGCAGCTCCAGCGGGGGGAACACAGATACGCAGTATTTT. Amino acids: CASSSSGGNTDTQYF.

This clonotype was detected a few times. The chain couples TRBV20-1 to TRBJ2-6; 9 positions agree with TRBD1. J was trimmed by 0 bases and V by 6 bases; bases with no gene match: 6. The germline CDR1 and CDR2 sequences are DFQATT and SNEGSKA (reference sequence). This CDR3 comprises 16 residues. CDR3 nucleotides: TGCAGTGCGGGACAGGGACTGAGCTCTGGGGCCAACGTCCTGACTTTC. Its translation is CSAGQGLSSGANVLTF.

Here the CDR3 DNA reads TGTGCCAGCAGCTTTGACCGGGACAGATACACCGGGGAGCTGTTTTTT. Protein sequence: CASSFDRDRYTGELFF. The V gene is TRBV7-2, the J gene TRBJ2-2; 7 positions match TRBD1. The V segment lost 3 bases and the J segment 3 bases; nucleotides outside the gene matches: 7. CDR3 length: 16 residues. Germline values: CDR1 SGHTA, CDR2 FQGNSA.

V is TRBV7-9 and J is TRBJ1-2; D is uncertain. V lost 7 bases and J 0 bases, leaving 15 bases between the germline ends. The germline V gene has CDR1 SEHNR and CDR2 FQNEAQ (reference sequence). This CDR3 comprises 15 residues. The CDR3 loop is CASTPPGGANYGYTF. CDR3 bases: TGTGCCAGCACCCCCCCGGGAGGCGCTAACTATGGCTACACCTTC.

This clonotype came up a few times. The CDR3 DNA follows: TGTGCCAGCAGCCCGACAGTCTCGAACACCGGGGAGCTGTTTTTT. It is translated as CASSPTVSNTGELFF. The chain combines TRBV28 with TRBJ2-2; weak D call: TRBD1 (5 bases). The V gene lost 6 bases and the J gene lost 0 bases, with 11 bases spanning the gap. Looked up from germline, CDR1 is MDHEN and CDR2 is SYDVKM. This CDR3 comprises 15 residues. Drawing the rest from reference TRBV28 and TRBJ2-2, the complete variable domain is DVKVTQSSRYLVKRTGEKVFLECVQDMDHENMFWYRQDPGLGLRLIYFSYDVKMKEKGDIPEGYSVSREKKERFSLILESASTNQTSMYLCASSPTVSNTGELFFGEGSRLTVL.

This clonotype was observed a handful of times. This CDR3 is CAWSAASLGIQPQHF. In DNA form, the CDR3 reads TGTGCCTGGAGTGCAGCGAGCTTAGGCATACAGCCCCAGCATTTT. This chain joins TRBV30 and TRBJ1-5; the D is unclear. This CDR3 is 15 amino acids long. Germline lookup yields CDR1 GTSNPN and CDR2 SVGIG (reference sequence). V was trimmed by 1 base and J by 7 bases, leaving 17 bases between them. The whole variable domain, filled in from reference TRBV30 and TRBJ1-5, reads SQTIHQWPATLVQPVGSPLSLECTVEGTSNPNLYWYRQAAGRGLQLLFYSVGIGQISSEVPQNLSASRPQDRQFILSSKKLLLSDSGFYLCAWSAASLGIQPQHFGDGTRLSIL.

The V gene is TRBV6-5, the J gene TRBJ2-3; D unclear. The germline CDR1 and CDR2 sequences are MNHEY and SVGAGI. The CDR3 spans 15 residues. The V gene lost 4 bases and the J gene lost 2 bases, with 13 bases spanning the gap. The CDR3 nucleotides are TGTGCCAGCAGTTTGGGTCAGTCGGCCACAGATACGCAGTATTTT. It yields the protein CASSLGQSATDTQYF.

The table lists this clonotype with a few counts. This chain joins TRBV7-7 and TRBJ2-1; D gene unclear. The CDR3 sequence is 17 residues long. The ends were cut back, 5 bases at V and 0 bases at J, with 17 bases in the middle. From germline, CDR1 is SSHAT and CDR2 FNYEAQ (reference sequence). The CDR3 coding sequence is TGTGCCAGCAGCCGAAACCCGGCGCCGAGCTCCTACAATGAGCAGTTCTTC. It encodes CASSRNPAPSSYNEQFF.

The table lists this clonotype with a few counts. This chain links TRBV19 with TRBJ1-2; tentative D call: TRBD1 (5 bases). The CDR3 covers 11 residues. The germline CDR1 and CDR2 sequences are LNHDA and SQIVND (reference sequence). Trimming removed 7 bases from V and 10 bases from J, with 13 bases in between. CDR3: CASKEGRTYTF. The CDR3 nucleotides read TGTGCCAGTAAGGAGGGGAGGACCTACACCTTC.

J is TRBJ2-7 and V is TRBV9; 11 bases are a match to TRBD1. This CDR3 is 15 amino acids long. Trimming at V came to 3 bases and at J to 2 bases, leaving 4 bases not matched to a gene. The germline V gene has CDR1 SGDLS and CDR2 YYNGEE. The CDR3 region is CASSAGQGATYEQYF. The DNA for the CDR3 is TGTGCCAGCAGCGCCGGACAGGGGGCAACCTACGAGCAGTACTTC.

In its sample, this clonotype was seen many times. The chain joins TRBV18 to TRBJ2-3, with D unresolved. The CDR3 has 14 amino acids. The V end was cut by 0 bases, the J end by 6 bases, with 10 bases between. Germline V gives CDR1 KGHSH, CDR2 LQKENI. The CDR3 DNA sequence: TGTGCCAGCTCACCACCGTACGGGCCCGATACGCAGTATTTT. Translation: CASSPPYGPDTQYF.

Only a few counts were recorded for this clonotype. The rearrangement joins TRBV7-9 to TRBJ1-2, with a possible D match to TRBD1 (5 bases). V was shortened by 6 bases and J by 9 bases, with 17 bases between the two germline ends. The CDR3 totals 13 residues. The germline V gene encodes CDR1 SEHNR and CDR2 FQNEAQ (reference sequence). The CDR3 sequence: CASRLAGEGRYTF. CDR3 nucleotides: TGTGCCAGCAGGCTCGCGGGGGAGGGTCGCTACACCTTC.

This clonotype was detected only a few times. The V gene is TRBV28, the J gene TRBJ2-6; no clear D gene. Germline V gives CDR1 MDHEN, CDR2 SYDVKM. CDR3 length: 15 amino acids. Between the trimmed V and J ends, which lost 6 bases and 0 bases, there was a span of 9 bases. CDR3 residues: CASRDRGSGANVLTF. CDR3 DNA: TGTGCCAGCAGGGACCGCGGCTCTGGGGCCAACGTCCTGACTTTC.

The chain joins TRBV19 to TRBJ2-3, with a tentative D call TRBD1 (6 bases). This CDR3 region has 14 residues. Deletions cut 4 bases from V and 2 bases from J, with 10 bases between. Germline values: CDR1 LNHDA, CDR2 SQIVND (reference sequence). This CDR3 is CASSNQGHTDTQYF. In DNA form, the CDR3 reads TGTGCCAGTAGTAATCAGGGGCACACAGATACGCAGTATTTT. Full variable domain (remainder filled in from reference TRBV19 and TRBJ2-3): DGGITQSPKYLFRKEGQNVTLSCEQNLNHDAMYWYRQDPGQGLRLIYYSQIVNDFQKGDIAEGYSVSREKKESFPLTVTSAQKNPTAFYLCASSNQGHTDTQYFGPGTRLTVL.

In its sample, this clonotype was seen a few times. The V and J genes are TRBV11-1 and TRBJ2-7, with 12 bases identical to TRBD2. With V trimmed by 5 bases and J by 3 bases, 14 bases remained unmatched. The CDR3 has 18 residues. The germline V gene encodes CDR1 SGHAT and CDR2 FQDESV (reference sequence). The CDR3 is CASSQTSGRRRLFYEQYF. The DNA for the CDR3 is TGTGCCAGCAGCCAAACTAGCGGGAGGCGCCGTCTCTTCTACGAGCAGTACTTC. Variable domain in full (rest from reference TRBV11-1 and TRBJ2-7): EAEVAQSPRYKITEKSQAVAFWCDPISGHATLYWYRQILGQGPELLVQFQDESVVDDSQLPKDRFSAERLKGVDSTLKIQPAELGDSAMYLCASSQTSGRRRLFYEQYFGPGTRLTVT.

The V gene is TRBV7-2, the J gene TRBJ1-3; 9 nucleotides match TRBD1. The V and J ends lost 4 bases and 4 bases, in that order; junction bases with no gene match: 5. Germline-derived CDR1 and CDR2 are SGHTA and FQGNSA. This CDR3 is built from 15 residues. This CDR3 reads CASSSIDRGGNTIYF. CDR3 DNA: TGTGCCAGCAGCTCTATCGACAGGGGGGGAAACACCATATATTTT.

CDR3 sequence reads: CASSQVTPSQETQYF. The DNA of the CDR3 is TGCGCCAGCAGCCAAGTGACGCCCTCCCAAGAGACCCAGTACTTC. The gene calls are TRBV4-1 and TRBJ2-5; D call uncertain. Germline V lookup: CDR1 MGHRA, CDR2 YSYEKL. The CDR3 spans 15 residues. The V end lost 1 base, the J end lost 1 base, and 10 bases lay between the germline ends.

The table lists this clonotype with many counts. CDR3 amino acids: CASTPGGFPYEQYF. DNA for the CDR3: TGTGCCAGTACCCCAGGCGGGTTTCCCTACGAGCAGTACTTC. The chain uses TRBV19 and TRBJ2-7; possibly TRBD2 for D (5 bases). Trimming pared 7 bases from V and 2 bases from J, leaving 15 bases between. The CDR3 is 14 amino acids. The germline CDR1 and CDR2 sequences are LNHDA and SQIVND (reference sequence).

This clonotype came up a few times. This sequence joins TRBV12-3 or TRBV12-4 and TRBJ2-1; D remains ambiguous. The length of the CDR3 is 12 residues. Trimming removed 5 bases at V and 9 bases at J, with 11 bases between. CDR3 coding DNA: TGTGCCAGCAGTCCCACGCGCAGTGAGCAGTTCTTC. It yields the protein CASSPTRSEQFF.